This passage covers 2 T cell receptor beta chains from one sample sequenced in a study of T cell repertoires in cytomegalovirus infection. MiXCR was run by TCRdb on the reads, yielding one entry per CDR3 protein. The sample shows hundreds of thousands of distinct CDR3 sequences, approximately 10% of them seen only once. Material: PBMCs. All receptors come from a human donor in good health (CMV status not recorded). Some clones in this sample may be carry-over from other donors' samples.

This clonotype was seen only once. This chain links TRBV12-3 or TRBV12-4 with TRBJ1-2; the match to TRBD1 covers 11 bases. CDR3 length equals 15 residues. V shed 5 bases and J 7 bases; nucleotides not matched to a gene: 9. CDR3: CASSHRRGTGGGYTF. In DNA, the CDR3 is TGTGCCAGCAGTCACCGCCGTGGGACAGGGGGTGGCTACACCTTC.

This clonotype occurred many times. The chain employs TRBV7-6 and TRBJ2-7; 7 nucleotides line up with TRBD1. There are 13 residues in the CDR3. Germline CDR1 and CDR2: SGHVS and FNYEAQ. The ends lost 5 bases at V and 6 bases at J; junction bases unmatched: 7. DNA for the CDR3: TGTGCCAGCAGCAGAACACAGGGGAGCGAGCAGTACTTC. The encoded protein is CASSRTQGSEQYF.